This TCR beta chain was sequenced for a study of blood T cells in healthy people across ages. Study results and caveats: Estimates of total diversity, which came from one million sequenced T cells, were considered to be underestimates. Diversity of TCR beta per million T cells declined in a roughly linear way with age. Researchers report that TCR beta diversity correlated strongly with naive T cell percentage.

PCR was performed a second time for roughly 6 to 12 cycles using a sample-barcoded 5' primer and a J-beta primer mix. Sequencing recovered at least 2.5 million CDR3-containing paired-end reads from each sample. TCRdb re-analysed the 5' RACE reads in MiXCR, keeping a single row per CDR3 protein. The repertoire holds roughly 1.9 million distinct CDR3 sequences, about two fifths seen once, with 23% in the top ten. Trimming pared 1 base from V and 3 bases from J, leaving 3 bases between. CDR1 is SEHNR and CDR2 is FQNEAQ in the germline V gene (reference sequence). This CDR3 is 12 amino acids long. As concerns this clonotype: Its cognate antigen is unknown.

This clonotype was sampled from a human donor in good health. The sequenced sample consisted of blood. This chain joins TRBV7-9 and TRBJ1-1; D is ambiguous. CDR3 in DNA: TGTGCCAGCAGCTTAGACGACACTGAAGCTTTCTTT. Its protein product is CASSLDDTEAFF.